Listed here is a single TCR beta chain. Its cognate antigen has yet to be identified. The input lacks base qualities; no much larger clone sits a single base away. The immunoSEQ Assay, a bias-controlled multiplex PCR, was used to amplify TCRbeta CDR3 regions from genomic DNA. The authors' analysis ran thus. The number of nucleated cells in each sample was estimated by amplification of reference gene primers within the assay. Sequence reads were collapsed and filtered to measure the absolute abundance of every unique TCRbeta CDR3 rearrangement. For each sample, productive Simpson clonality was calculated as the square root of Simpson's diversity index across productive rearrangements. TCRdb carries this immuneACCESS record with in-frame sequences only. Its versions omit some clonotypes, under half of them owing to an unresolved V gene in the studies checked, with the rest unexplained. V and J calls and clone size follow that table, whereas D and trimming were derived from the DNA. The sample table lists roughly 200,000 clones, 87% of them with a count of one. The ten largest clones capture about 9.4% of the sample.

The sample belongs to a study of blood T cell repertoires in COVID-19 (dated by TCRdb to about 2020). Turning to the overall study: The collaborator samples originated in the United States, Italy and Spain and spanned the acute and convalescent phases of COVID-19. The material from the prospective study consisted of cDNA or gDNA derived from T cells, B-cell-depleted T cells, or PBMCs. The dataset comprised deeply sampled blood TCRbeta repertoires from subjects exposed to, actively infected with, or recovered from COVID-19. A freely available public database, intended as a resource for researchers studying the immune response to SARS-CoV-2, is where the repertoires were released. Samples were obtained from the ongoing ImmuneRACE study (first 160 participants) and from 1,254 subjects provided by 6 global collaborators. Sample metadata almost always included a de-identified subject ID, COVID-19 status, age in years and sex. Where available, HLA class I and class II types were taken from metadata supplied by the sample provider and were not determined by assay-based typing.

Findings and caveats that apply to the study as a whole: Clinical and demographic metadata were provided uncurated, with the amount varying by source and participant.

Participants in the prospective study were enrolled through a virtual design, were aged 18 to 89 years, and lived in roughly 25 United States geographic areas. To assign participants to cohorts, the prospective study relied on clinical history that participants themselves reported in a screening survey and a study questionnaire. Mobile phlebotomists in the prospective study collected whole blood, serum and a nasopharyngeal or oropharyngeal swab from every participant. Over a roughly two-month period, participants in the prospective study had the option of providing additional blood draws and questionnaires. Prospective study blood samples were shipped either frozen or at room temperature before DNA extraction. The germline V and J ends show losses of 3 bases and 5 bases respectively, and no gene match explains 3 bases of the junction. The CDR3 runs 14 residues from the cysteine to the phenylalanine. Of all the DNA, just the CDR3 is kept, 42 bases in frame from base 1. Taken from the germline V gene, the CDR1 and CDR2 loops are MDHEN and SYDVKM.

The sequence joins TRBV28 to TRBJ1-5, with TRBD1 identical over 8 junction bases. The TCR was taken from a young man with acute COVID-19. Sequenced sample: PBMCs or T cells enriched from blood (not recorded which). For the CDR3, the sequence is CASSFRQGHQPQHF. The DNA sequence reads TGTGCCAGCAGTTTTCGACAGGGGCATCAGCCCCAGCATTTT.